This is a list of T cell receptor beta chains from one sample in a study of blood T cells in healthy people across ages. TCRdb re-analysed the 5' RACE reads in MiXCR, keeping a single row per CDR3 protein. Of nearly 800,000 distinct CDR3 sequences in the sample, around three fifths were seen once. Source material: blood. These receptors originate from a man aged 40-49 years in good health. The CDR3 runs from the conserved cysteine through the conserved F or W. The D gene is left open where the match is weak. Size is omitted from some rows. Given values are once, few, many or a class for expanded clones.

DNA	CDR3	size	V	J	D
TGTGCCTGGAGGGTAACCCTCGCCCGGACTGAAGCTTTCTTT	CAWRVTLARTEAFF	-	TRBV30	TRBJ1-1	-
TGCAGCGTTGAAGCTACAGGGACTGCTAACTATGGCTACACCTTC	CSVEATGTANYGYTF	-	TRBV29-1	TRBJ1-2	-
TGTGCCACCAGGCCCGGGACAGGGGGATATGGGGCCAACGTCCTGACTTTC	CATRPGTGGYGANVLTF	few	TRBV24-1	TRBJ2-6	TRBD1
TGTGCCAGCTCACTCCGGACAGGGACCAGGGCCAACGTCCTGACTTTC	CASSLRTGTRANVLTF	-	TRBV18	TRBJ2-6	TRBD1
TGTGCCAGCAGTTTGGGCGGACCTACCTACGAGCAGTACTTC	CASSLGGPTYEQYF	few	TRBV28	TRBJ2-7	-
TGCAGTGCTCACGGGAGTGAAGGGACGCTGGGGCAGCCCCAGCATTTT	CSAHGSEGTLGQPQHF	once	TRBV20-1	TRBJ1-5	-
TGTGCCAGCGCCGAATTAGGGCGTACGCAGTATTTT	CASAELGRTQYF	once	TRBV11-3	TRBJ2-3	-
TGCGCCAGCAGCTTGGACCCTTCAGCGGGTCAGCCCCAGCATTTT	CASSLDPSAGQPQHF	-	TRBV5-1	TRBJ1-5	-
TGTGCCTCAAGAAAGGACAGGGTTAGGGGTAACTATGGCTACACCTTC	CASRKDRVRGNYGYTF	-	TRBV30	TRBJ1-2	TRBD1
TGTGCCAGCAGCTTAGCGGGAGGTACTAACGAGCAGTACTTC	CASSLAGGTNEQYF	-	TRBV6-5	TRBJ2-7	TRBD2
TGTGCCAGCAGCATAGGGTTGGGGGACGATGAGCAGTTCTTC	CASSIGLGDDEQFF	once	TRBV7-3	TRBJ2-1	-
TGTGCCAGCACCGCTAACTGGGGGTTGGATACGCAGTATTTT	CASTANWGLDTQYF	many	TRBV9	TRBJ2-3	-
TGTGCCAGCAGCCAAAGGGGGCTTCAAGAGACCCAGTACTTC	CASSQRGLQETQYF	-	TRBV7-6	TRBJ2-5	TRBD1
TGTGCCAGCAGCATCGACAGGGGGGCATACTATAATTCACCCCTCCACTTT	CASSIDRGAYYNSPLHF	-	TRBV11-2	TRBJ1-6	TRBD1
TGTGCCAGCAGCGCTACGACAGGGTCCGGAGAGACCCAGTACTTC	CASSATTGSGETQYF	-	TRBV9	TRBJ2-5	TRBD1
TGTGCCAGCAGCACCTGGGGGAAAGGCGCTGAAGCTTTCTTT	CASSTWGKGAEAFF	-	TRBV7-6	TRBJ1-1	-
TGTGCCAGCAGGGCTAGTGGTAAAGCTCTTAACGAGCAGTACTTC	CASRASGKALNEQYF	many	TRBV6-6	TRBJ2-7	-
TGTGCCAGCAGGGATTCTGGGCTACAGCCAGTCGAGCAGTACTTC	CASRDSGLQPVEQYF	few	TRBV5-6	TRBJ2-7	-
TGTGCCAGCTCCTTGCTGGGGGGCACGACCAAAAACATTCAGTACTTC	CASSLLGGTTKNIQYF	-	TRBV6-5	TRBJ2-4	-
TGTGCCAGCAGTTTATTGGCAGGGGGCCATGGCTACACCTTC	CASSLLAGGHGYTF	-	TRBV12-3/TRBV12-4	TRBJ1-2	TRBD1
TGTGCCAGCAGCTTCGACAGGGCAAAAGGGGAAAAACTGTTTTTT	CASSFDRAKGEKLFF	few	TRBV6-5	TRBJ1-4	TRBD1
TGCAGTGCCCAAAGGGCACTACCCGAGCGGGGAGAGCAGTACTTC	CSAQRALPERGEQYF	few	TRBV20-1	TRBJ2-7	TRBD2
TGCAGCGTTGGCGGCTCCCTGCCGCAGTACTTC	CSVGGSLPQYF	-	TRBV29-1	TRBJ2-7	-
TGCAGTCCGGCAGGGGGACTCAATGAGCAGTTCTTC	CSPAGGLNEQFF	-	TRBV20-1	TRBJ2-1	-
TGTGCCAGCAGTCGTCTGACAGGGTCCTACGAGCAGTACTTC	CASSRLTGSYEQYF	-	TRBV6-5	TRBJ2-7	TRBD1
TGTGCCAGCAGTGAACGGGAGAGTAATGAGCAGTACTTC	CASSERESNEQYF	-	TRBV6-4	TRBJ2-5	-
TGTGCCAGCAGCACAAGCCAGGGACTAGCGGGCACCTACGAGCAGTACTTC	CASSTSQGLAGTYEQYF	few	TRBV7-2	TRBJ2-7	TRBD2
TGCGCCAGCAGCTTGGAGGGGCGCCAGACAGGAGAGACCCAGTACTTC	CASSLEGRQTGETQYF	-	TRBV5-1	TRBJ2-5	-
TGTGCCAGCAGCGAGACAGGGGGCGCGTCTTTCTACACCTTC	CASSETGGASFYTF	-	TRBV12-3/TRBV12-4	TRBJ1-2	TRBD1
TGTGCCAGCAGCTTAGTTCTTACGGCGGGCGAGCAGTACTTC	CASSLVLTAGEQYF	-	TRBV7-8	TRBJ2-7	-
TGCAGTGCTAGTCGTATCCTCGAAACAGATACGCAGTATTTT	CSASRILETDTQYF	-	TRBV20-1	TRBJ2-3	-
TGTGCCAGCAGTGTGGACAGGGGGAACGAGCAGTACTTC	CASSVDRGNEQYF	-	TRBV2	TRBJ2-7	TRBD1
TGTGCCACCAGCAGAGATTATAGGACGGCCAAAAACATTCAGTACTTC	CATSRDYRTAKNIQYF	few	TRBV15	TRBJ2-4	-
TGTGCCATCAGTGGAGGGGGACAGGGAAGCTCTGGGGCCAACGTCCTGACTTTC	CAISGGGQGSSGANVLTF	-	TRBV10-3	TRBJ2-6	TRBD1
TGTGCCAGCAGACAGGATGACTCCTACGAGCAGTACTTC	CASRQDDSYEQYF	-	TRBV12-3/TRBV12-4	TRBJ2-7	-
TGTGCCAGCTCTGCGAACCGGGACCCCTACGAGCAGTACTTC	CASSANRDPYEQYF	once	TRBV12-3/TRBV12-4	TRBJ2-7	-
TGTGCCAGCAGTCCCACAGGGGGTGGTTCACCCCTCCACTTT	CASSPTGGGSPLHF	-	TRBV12-3/TRBV12-4	TRBJ1-6	TRBD1
TGTGCCAGCAGCTTGGACCCGGGAGGGCCGGTCGTATCCTACGAGCAGTACTTC	CASSLDPGGPVVSYEQYF	-	TRBV5-4	TRBJ2-7	TRBD2
TGCAGCGTTGAAGATAGGGGTAGGCATACGCAGTATTTT	CSVEDRGRHTQYF	-	TRBV29-1	TRBJ2-3	-
TGCAGCGTTGTACAGGGGGGGAACATTCAGTACTTC	CSVVQGGNIQYF	few	TRBV29-1	TRBJ2-4	-
TGTGCCAGCACCCCAAGGGACTGGCTTTACGAGCAGTACTTC	CASTPRDWLYEQYF	-	TRBV6-1	TRBJ2-7	-
TGTGCCAGCAGCGTCGCGGGGGGTATTAATGAGCAGTTCTTC	CASSVAGGINEQFF	-	TRBV9	TRBJ2-1	TRBD2
TGTGCCACCAGTGATCCCGGGACTAGCGGGAGATATGAGCAGTTCTTC	CATSDPGTSGRYEQFF	-	TRBV24-1	TRBJ2-1	TRBD2
TGCAGCGGGGCGGGAGAAGGGACCCAGTACTTC	CSGAGEGTQYF	-	TRBV29-1	TRBJ2-5	TRBD2
TGCGCCAGCAGCTTGGGACCGGTTATAGAGACCCAGTACTTC	CASSLGPVIETQYF	-	TRBV5-1	TRBJ2-5	-
TGCAGTGCAGGCCCTCGGATGGGAGAGACCCAGTACTTC	CSAGPRMGETQYF	few	TRBV20-1	TRBJ2-5	-